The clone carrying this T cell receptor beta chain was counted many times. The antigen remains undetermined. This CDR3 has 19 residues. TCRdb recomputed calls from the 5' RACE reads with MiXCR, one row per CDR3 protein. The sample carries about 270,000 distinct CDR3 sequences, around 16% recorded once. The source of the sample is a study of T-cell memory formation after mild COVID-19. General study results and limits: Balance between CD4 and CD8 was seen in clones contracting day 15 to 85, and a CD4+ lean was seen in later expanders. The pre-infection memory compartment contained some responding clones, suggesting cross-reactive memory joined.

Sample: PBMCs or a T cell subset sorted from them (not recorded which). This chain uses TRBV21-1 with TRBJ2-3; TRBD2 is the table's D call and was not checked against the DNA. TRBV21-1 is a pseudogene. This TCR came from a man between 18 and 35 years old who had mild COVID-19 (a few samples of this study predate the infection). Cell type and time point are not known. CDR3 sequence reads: CASSKVGGTSGRSTDTQYF. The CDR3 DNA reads TGTGCCAGCAGCAAAGTAGGGGGGACTAGCGGGAGGAGCACAGATACGCAGTATTTT.